This record looks at one T cell receptor beta chain sequence and its context. What it recognizes is unknown. Samples were taken at baseline and on day 1 of cycles 4 and 7. This sample was included in a study of OX40 agonist ivuxolimab in advanced cancers. The CDR3 extends over 16 amino acids. V lost 3 bases to trimming and J lost 8 bases; unmatched junction nucleotides: 13. Germline CDR1 reads LGHNT; CDR2 reads FRNRAP. Profiled with immunoSEQ multiplex PCR; TCRdb holds only in-frame clones, not every one. The table includes roughly 56,000 clones, approximately 83% detected once. The study's findings and limits: Among T cells, CD8+ cells averaged more expanded clones than CD4+ cells.

The receptor was derived from an adult with an advanced solid tumor such as melanoma, head and neck, liver or kidney cancer. This chain joins TRBV12-5 and TRBJ2-1; 7 bases are shared with TRBD1. This specimen consisted of CD4+ or CD8+ T cells sorted from blood, obtained in a trial of the OX40 agonist ivuxolimab. DNA of the CDR3: TGTGCTAGTGGTTTCCTGTGGAGAAGACAGGGCGATGAGCAGTTCTTC. Protein product: CASGFLWRRQGDEQFF.